The source of this T cell receptor (beta chain) is a study of cytomegalovirus exposure and HLA in healthy donors. As to this clone: Its antigen is still unknown.

TCRdb's table, derived via immunoSEQ multiplex PCR, lists solely in-frame clones and lacks some. The sample lists hundreds of thousands of clones, 86% occurring once. The germline CDR1 and CDR2 sequences are SGHTA and FQGNSA. This CDR3 is built from 15 residues. V dropped 6 bases and J dropped 2; count of bases not matched to a gene: 5. Overall study results and limits: The tendency of first-cohort TCR clusters to co-occur in the 120 or so validation repertoires was the finding of a later analysis. Across donors, most TCRs were seen rarely, yet some public ones were widespread. The authors enumerated over 150 TCR beta chains as linked to cytomegalovirus.

Sequences were obtained from PBMCs. This receptor was obtained from a woman aged 18-29 years in good health and CMV-seronegative. V is TRBV7-2 and J is TRBJ2-1; 9 positions agree with TRBD1. The CDR3 region is CASSRGQGTYNEQFF. The CDR3 DNA is TGTGCCAGCAGTCGGGGACAGGGTACCTACAATGAGCAGTTCTTC.